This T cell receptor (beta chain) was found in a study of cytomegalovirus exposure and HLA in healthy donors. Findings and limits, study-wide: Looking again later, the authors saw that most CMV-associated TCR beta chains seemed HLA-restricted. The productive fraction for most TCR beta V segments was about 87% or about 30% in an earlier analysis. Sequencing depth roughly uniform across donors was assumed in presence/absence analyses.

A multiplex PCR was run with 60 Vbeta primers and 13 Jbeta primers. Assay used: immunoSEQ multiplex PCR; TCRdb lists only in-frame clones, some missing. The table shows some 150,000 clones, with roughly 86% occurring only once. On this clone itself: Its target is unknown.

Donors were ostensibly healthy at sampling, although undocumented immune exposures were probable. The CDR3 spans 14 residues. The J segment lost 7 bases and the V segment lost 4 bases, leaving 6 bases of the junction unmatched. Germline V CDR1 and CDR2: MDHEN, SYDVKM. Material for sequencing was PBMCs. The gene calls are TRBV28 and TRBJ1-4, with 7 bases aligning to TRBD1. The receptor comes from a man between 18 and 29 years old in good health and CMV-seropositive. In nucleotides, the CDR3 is TGTGCCAGCAGTTACCCAGGGGGTGGTGAAAAACTGTTTTTT. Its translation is CASSYPGGGEKLFF.